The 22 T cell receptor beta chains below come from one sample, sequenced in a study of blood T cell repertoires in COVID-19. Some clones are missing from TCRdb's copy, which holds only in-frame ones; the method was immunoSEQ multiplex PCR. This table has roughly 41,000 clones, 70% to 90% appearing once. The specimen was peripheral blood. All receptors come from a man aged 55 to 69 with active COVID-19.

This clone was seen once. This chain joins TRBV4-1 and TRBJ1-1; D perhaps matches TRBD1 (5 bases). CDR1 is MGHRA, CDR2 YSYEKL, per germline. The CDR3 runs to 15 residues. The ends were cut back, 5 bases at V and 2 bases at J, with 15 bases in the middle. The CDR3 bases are TGCGCCAGCAGCACCCTGGGGGGGATAAACACTGAAGCTTTCTTT. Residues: CASSTLGGINTEAFF.

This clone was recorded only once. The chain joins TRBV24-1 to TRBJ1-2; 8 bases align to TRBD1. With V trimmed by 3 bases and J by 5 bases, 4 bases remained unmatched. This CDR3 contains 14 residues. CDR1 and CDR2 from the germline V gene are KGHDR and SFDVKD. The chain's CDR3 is CATSDVGTGYGYTF. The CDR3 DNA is TGTGCCACCAGTGATGTCGGGACAGGATATGGCTACACCTTC.

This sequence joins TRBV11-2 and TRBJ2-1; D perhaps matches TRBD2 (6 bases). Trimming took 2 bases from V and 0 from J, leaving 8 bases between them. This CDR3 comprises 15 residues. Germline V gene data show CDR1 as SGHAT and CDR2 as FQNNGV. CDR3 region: CASSLRDSSYNEQFF. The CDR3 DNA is TGTGCCAGCAGCTTAAGGGACTCCTCCTACAATGAGCAGTTCTTC. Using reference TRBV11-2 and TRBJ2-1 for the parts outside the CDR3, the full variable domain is EAGVAQSPRYKIIEKRQSVAFWCNPISGHATLYWYQQILGQGPKLLIQFQNNGVVDDSQLPKDRFSAERLKGVDSTLKIQPAKLEDSAVYLCASSLRDSSYNEQFFGPGTRLTVL.

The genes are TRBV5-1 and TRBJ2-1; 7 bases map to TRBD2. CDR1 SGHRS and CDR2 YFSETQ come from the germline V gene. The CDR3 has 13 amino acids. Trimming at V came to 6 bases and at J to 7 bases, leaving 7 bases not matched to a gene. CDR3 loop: CASNEPGGNEQFF. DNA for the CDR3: TGCGCCAGCAACGAGCCCGGGGGGAATGAGCAGTTCTTC.

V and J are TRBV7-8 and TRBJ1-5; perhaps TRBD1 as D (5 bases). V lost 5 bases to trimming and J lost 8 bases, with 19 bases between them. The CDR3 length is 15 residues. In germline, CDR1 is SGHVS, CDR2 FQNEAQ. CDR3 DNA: TGTGCCAGCAGCCCCTACAGGACCAATGATGAGCCCCAGCATTTT. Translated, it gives CASSPYRTNDEPQHF. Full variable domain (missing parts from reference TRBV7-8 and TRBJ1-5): GAGVSQSPRYKVAKRGQDVALRCDPISGHVSLFWYQQALGQGPEFLTYFQNEAQLDKSGLPSDRFFAERPEGSVSTLKIQRTQQEDSAVYLCASSPYRTNDEPQHFGDGTRLSIL.

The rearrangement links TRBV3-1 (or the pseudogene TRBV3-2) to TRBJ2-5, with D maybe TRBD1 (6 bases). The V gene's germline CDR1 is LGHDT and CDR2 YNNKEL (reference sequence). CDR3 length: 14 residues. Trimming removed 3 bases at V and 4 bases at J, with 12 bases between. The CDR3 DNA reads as TGTGCCAGCAGCCACTTCGGACAGTTAGAGACCCAGTACTTC. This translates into CASSHFGQLETQYF.

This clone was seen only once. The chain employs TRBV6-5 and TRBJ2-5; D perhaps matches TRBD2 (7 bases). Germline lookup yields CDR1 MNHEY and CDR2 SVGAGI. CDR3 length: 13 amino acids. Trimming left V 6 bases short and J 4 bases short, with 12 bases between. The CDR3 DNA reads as TGTGCCAGCAGGAGGGGAGGGGGAGAGACCCAGTACTTC. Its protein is CASRRGGGETQYF.

DNA of the CDR3: TGTGCCAACCGGGGGTACACCGGGGAGCTGTTTTTT. Translation gives CANRGYTGELFF. This sequence joins TRBV10-3 and TRBJ2-2; a weak D match, TRBD2 (6 bases). This CDR3 has 12 amino acids. V dropped 10 bases and J dropped 3 bases, with 9 bases sitting between them. Germline values: CDR1 ENHRY, CDR2 SYGVKD.

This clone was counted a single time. CDR3 DNA: TGTGCCAGCAGCTTACTTTCGGCGGGAGCTGGAAACACCATATATTTT. Amino acid sequence: CASSLLSAGAGNTIYF. The chain has TRBV11-2 and TRBJ1-3; D not resolved. Germline V lookup: CDR1 SGHAT, CDR2 FQNNGV. Between the trimmed V and J ends, which lost 2 bases and 2 bases, there was a span of 13 bases. The CDR3 extends over 16 amino acids.

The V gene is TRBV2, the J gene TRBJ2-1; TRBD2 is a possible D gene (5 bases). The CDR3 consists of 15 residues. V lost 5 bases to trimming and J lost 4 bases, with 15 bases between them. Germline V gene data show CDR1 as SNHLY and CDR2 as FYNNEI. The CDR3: CASSLGLNTYNEQFF. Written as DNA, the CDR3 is TGTGCCAGCAGTCTAGGACTCAATACGTACAATGAGCAGTTCTTC.

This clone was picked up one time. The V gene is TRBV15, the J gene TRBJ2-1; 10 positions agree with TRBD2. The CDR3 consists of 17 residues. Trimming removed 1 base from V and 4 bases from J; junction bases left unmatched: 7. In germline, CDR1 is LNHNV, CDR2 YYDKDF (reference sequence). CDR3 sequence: CATSRGRLAGGYNEQFF. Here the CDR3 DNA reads TGTGCCACCAGCAGAGGCCGACTAGCGGGTGGGTACAATGAGCAGTTCTTC.

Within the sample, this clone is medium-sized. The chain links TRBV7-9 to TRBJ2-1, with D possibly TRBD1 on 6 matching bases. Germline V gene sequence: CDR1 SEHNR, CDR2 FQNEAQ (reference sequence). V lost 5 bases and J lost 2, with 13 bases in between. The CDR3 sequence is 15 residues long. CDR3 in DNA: TGTGCCAGCAGCGGACAGTCAACCACCTACAATGAGCAGTTCTTC. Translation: CASSGQSTTYNEQFF.

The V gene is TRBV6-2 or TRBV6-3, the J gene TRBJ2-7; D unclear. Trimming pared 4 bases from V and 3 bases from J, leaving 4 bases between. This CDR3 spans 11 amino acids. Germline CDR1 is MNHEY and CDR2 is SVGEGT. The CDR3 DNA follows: TGTGCCAGCAGTTTTAGCTACGAGCAGTACTTC. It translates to CASSFSYEQYF.

The CDR3 loop is CASSWSGGMTGASTDTQYF. The CDR3 DNA reads TGTGCCAGCAGCTGGAGCGGAGGAATGACGGGAGCGAGCACAGATACGCAGTATTTT. The V gene is TRBV27, the J gene TRBJ2-3, with a tentative D call TRBD2 (6 bases). V shed 6 bases and J shed 0 bases, with 25 bases lying between them. The CDR3 covers 19 residues. The V gene's germline CDR1 is MNHEY and CDR2 SMNVEV (reference sequence).

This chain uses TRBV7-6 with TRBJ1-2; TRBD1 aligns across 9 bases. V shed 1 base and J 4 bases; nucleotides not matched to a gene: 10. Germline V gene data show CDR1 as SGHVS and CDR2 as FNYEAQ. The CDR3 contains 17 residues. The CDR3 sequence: CASSLVGQGPTPYGYTF. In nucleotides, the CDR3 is TGTGCCAGCAGCTTAGTGGGACAGGGCCCCACCCCCTATGGCTACACCTTC.

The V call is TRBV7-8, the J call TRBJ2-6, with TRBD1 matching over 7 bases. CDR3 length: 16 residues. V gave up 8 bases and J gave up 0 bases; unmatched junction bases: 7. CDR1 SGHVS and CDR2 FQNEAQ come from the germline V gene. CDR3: CASDREFHSGANVLTF. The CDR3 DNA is TGTGCCAGCGACAGGGAATTCCACTCTGGGGCCAACGTCCTGACTTTC.

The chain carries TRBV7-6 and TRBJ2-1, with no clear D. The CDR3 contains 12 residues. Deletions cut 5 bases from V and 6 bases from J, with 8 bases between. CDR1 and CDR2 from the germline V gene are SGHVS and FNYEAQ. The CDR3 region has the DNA TGTGCCAGCAGCCCACTCTTCAATGAGCAGTTCTTC. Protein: CASSPLFNEQFF.

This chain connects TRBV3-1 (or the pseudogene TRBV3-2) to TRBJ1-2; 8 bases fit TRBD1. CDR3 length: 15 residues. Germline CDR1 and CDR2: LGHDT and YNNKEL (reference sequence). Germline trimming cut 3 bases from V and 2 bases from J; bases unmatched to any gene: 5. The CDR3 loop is CASSHWDRRNYGYTF. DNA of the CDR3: TGTGCCAGCAGCCATTGGGACAGGAGGAACTATGGCTACACCTTC.

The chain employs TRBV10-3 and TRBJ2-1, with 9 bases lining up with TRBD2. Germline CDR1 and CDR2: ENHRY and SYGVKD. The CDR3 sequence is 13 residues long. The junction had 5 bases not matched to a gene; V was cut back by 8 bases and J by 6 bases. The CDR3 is CAISLAGTNEQFF. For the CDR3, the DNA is TGTGCCATCTCTCTAGCGGGAACCAATGAGCAGTTCTTC.

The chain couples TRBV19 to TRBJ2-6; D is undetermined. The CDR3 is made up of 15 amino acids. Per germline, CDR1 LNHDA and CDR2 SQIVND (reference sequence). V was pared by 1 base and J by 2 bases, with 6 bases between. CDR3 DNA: TGTGCCAGTAGTATAGCCTTTACTGGGGCCAACGTCCTGACTTTC. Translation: CASSIAFTGANVLTF.

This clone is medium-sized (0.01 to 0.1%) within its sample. This CDR3 is CASSYAAGEQYF. As DNA, the CDR3 is TGTGCCAGCAGTTACGCAGCGGGGGAGCAGTACTTC. The chain is built from TRBV6-2 or TRBV6-3 and TRBJ2-7, with 7 nucleotides matching TRBD2. V shed 2 bases and J 7 bases; nucleotides not matched to a gene: 2. Germline V lookup: CDR1 MNHEY, CDR2 SVGEGT. The CDR3 runs to 12 residues.

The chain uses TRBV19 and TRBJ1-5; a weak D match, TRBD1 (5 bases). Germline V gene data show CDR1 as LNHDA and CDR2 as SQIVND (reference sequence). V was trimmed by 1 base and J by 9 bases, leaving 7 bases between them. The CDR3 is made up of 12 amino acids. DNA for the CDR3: TGTGCCAGTAGTATAGTCCAGGGGCCCCAGCATTTT. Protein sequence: CASSIVQGPQHF. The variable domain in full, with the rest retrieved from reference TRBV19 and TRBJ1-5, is DGGITQSPKYLFRKEGQNVTLSCEQNLNHDAMYWYRQDPGQGLRLIYYSQIVNDFQKGDIAEGYSVSREKKESFPLTVTSAQKNPTAFYLCASSIVQGPQHFGDGTRLSIL.